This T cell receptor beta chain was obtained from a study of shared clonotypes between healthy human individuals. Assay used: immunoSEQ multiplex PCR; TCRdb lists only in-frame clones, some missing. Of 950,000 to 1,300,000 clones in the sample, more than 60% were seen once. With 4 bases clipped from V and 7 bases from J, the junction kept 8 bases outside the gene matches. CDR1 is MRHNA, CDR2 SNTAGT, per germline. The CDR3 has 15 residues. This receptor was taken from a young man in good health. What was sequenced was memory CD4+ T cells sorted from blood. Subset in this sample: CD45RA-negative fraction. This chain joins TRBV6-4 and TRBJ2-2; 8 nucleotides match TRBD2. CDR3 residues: CASSVKAGAGGELFF. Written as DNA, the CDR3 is TGTGCCAGCAGTGTAAAAGCGGGAGCAGGCGGGGAGCTGTTTTTT.